This TCR beta chain originates from a study of CD8+CD57+ T cells in acquired aplastic anemia. Study-level background: DNA from sorted CD4+ and CD8+ cells averaged roughly 3.2 ug. Study findings and constraints: CD8+ Simpson's diversity in patients was not significantly different from that in controls.

Selection for sequencing was limited to patients who had shown CD8+CD57+ cell expansion by flow cytometry. The diagnosis in all patients was severe acquired aplastic anemia. A word on this clonotype: The antigen remains undetermined.

CDR3 and TCR beta VDJ profiling relied on a genomic DNA template. TCRdb redid the calling of the reads with MiXCR, one entry per CDR3 protein. The sample yields nearly 60,000 distinct CDR3 sequences, roughly three fifths seen once. From germline, CDR1 is MNHEY and CDR2 SMNVEV (reference sequence). J lost 4 bases, V lost 3 bases, and 6 bases had no gene match. The CDR3 runs 15 residues. The TCR comes from a human donor with aplastic anemia. The source material was sorted CD4+, CD8+, or CD8+CD57+ T cells (not recorded which) from PBMCs. The J gene is TRBJ2-5, the V gene TRBV27, with 9 bases identical to TRBD2. The CDR3 DNA reads TGTGCCAGCAGTTTGGGCGGGGGGGCCGGAGAGACCCAGTACTTC. Its translation: CASSLGGGAGETQYF.